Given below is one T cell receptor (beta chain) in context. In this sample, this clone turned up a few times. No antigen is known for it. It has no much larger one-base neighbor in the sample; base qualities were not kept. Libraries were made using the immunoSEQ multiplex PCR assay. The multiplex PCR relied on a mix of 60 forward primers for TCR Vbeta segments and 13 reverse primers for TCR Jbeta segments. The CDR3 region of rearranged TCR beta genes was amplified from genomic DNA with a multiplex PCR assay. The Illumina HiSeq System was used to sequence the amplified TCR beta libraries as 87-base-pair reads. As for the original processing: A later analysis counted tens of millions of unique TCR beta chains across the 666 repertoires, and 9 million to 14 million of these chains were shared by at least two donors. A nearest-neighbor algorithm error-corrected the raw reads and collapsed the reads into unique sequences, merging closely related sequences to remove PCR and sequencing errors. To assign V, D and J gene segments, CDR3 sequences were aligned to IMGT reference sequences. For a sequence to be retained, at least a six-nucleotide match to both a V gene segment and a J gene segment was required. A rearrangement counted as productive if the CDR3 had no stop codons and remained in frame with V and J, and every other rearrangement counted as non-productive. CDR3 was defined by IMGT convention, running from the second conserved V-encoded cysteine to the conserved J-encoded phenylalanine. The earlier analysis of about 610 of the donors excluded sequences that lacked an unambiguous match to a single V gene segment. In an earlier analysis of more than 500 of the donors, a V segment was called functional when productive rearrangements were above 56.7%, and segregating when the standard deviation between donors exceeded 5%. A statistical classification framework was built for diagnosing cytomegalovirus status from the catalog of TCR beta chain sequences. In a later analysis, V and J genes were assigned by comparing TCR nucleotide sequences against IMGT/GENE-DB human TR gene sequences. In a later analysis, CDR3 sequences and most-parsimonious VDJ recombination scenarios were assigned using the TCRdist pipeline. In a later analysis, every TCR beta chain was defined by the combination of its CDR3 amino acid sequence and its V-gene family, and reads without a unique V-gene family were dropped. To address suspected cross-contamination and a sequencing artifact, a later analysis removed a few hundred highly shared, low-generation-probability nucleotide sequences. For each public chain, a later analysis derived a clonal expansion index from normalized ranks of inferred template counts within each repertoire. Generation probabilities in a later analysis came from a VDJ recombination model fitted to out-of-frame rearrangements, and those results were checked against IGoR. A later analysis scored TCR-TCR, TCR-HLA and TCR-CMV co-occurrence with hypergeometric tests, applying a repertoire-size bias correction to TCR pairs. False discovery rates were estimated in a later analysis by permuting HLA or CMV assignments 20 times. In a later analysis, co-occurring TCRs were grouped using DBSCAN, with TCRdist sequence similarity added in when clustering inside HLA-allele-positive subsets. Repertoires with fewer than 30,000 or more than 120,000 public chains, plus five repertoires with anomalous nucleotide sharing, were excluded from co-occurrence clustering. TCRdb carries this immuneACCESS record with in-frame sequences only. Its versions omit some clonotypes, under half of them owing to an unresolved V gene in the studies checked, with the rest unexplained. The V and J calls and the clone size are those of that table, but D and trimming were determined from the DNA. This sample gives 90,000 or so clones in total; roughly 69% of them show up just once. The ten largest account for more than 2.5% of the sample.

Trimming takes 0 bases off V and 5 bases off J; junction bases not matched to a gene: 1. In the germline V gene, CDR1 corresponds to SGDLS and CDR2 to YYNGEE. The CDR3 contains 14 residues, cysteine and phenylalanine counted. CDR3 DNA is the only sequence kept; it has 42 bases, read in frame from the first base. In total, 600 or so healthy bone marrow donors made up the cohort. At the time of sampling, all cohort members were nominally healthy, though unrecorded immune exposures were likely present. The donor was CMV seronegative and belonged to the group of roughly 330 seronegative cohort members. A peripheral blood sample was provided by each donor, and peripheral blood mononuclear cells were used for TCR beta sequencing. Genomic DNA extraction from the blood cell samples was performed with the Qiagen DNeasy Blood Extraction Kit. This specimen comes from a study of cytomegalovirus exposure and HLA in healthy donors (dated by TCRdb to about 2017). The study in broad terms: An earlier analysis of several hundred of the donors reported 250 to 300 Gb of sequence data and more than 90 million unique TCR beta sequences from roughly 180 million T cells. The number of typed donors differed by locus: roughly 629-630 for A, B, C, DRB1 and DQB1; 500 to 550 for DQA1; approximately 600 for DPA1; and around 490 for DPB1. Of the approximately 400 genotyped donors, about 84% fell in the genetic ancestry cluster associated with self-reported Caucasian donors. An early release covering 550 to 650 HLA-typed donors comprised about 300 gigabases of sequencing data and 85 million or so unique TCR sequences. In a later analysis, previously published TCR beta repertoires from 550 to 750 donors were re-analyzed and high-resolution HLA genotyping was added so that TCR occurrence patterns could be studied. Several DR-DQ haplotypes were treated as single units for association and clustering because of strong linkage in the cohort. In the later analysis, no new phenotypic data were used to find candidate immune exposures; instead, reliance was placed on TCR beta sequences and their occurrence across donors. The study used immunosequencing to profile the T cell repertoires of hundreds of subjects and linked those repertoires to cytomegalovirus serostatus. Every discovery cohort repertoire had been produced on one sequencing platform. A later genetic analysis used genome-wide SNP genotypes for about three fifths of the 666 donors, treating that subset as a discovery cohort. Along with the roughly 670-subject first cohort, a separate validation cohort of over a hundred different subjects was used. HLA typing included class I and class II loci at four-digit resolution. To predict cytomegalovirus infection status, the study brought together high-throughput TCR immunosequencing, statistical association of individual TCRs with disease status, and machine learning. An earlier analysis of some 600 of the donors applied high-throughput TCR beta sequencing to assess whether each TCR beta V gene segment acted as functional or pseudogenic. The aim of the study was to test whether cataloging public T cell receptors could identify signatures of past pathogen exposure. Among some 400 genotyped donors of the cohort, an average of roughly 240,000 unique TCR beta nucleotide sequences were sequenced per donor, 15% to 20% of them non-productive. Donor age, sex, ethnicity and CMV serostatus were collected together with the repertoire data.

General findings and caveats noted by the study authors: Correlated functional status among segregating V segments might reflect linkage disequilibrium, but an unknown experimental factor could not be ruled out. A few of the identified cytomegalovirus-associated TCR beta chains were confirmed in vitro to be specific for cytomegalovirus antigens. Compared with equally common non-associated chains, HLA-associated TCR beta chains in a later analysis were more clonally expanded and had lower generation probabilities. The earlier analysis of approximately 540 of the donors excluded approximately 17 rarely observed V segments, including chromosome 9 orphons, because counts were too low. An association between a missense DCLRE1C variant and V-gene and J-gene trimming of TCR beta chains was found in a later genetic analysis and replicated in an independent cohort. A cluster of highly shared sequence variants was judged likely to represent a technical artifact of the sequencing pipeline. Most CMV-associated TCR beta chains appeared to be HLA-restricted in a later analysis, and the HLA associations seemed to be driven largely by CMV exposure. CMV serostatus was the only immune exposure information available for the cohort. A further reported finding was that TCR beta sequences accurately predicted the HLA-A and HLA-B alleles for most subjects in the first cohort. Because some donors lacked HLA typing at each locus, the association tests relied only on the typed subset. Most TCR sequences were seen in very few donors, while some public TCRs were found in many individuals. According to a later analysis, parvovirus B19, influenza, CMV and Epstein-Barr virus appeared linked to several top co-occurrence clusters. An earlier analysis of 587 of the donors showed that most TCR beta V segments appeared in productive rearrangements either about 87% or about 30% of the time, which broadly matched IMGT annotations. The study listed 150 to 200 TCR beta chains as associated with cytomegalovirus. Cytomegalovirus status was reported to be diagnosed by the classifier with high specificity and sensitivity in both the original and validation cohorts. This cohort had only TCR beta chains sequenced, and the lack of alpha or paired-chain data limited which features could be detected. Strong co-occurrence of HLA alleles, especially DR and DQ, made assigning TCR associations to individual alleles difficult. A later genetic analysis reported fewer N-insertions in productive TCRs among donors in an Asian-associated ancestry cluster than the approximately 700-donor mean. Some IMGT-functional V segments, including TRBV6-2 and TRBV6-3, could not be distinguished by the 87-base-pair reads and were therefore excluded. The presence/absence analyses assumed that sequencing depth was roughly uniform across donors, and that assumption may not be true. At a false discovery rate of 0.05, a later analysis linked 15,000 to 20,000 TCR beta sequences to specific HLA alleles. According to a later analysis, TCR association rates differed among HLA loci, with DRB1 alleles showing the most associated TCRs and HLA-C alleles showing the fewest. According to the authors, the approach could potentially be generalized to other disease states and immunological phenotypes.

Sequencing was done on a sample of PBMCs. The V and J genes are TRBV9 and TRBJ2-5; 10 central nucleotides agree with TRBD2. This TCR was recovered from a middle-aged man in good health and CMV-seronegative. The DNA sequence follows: TGTGCCAGCAGCGTAGGTAGCGGGGGGGAGACCCAGTACTTC. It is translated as CASSVGSGGETQYF.